Given below is one T cell receptor (beta chain) in context. CDR3 length equals 15 residues. These data belong to a study of OX40 agonist ivuxolimab in advanced cancers. Assay used: immunoSEQ multiplex PCR; TCRdb lists only in-frame clones, some missing. The table has tens of thousands of clones, about four fifths seen once. The source is an adult with an advanced solid tumor such as melanoma, head and neck, liver or kidney cancer. The gene calls are TRBV21-1 and TRBJ2-7; the table's D call TRBD2 went unverified against the DNA. TRBV21-1 represents a pseudogene. The source was CD4+ or CD8+ T cells sorted from blood, collected in a trial of the OX40 agonist ivuxolimab. This CDR3 reads CASAEASGSSYEQYF. In nucleotides, the CDR3 is TGTGCCAGCGCAGAGGCAAGCGGGAGTTCTTACGAGCAGTACTTC.